The rows below give T cell receptor beta chains drawn from one sample of a study of T cells in Graves' hyperthyroidism and ophthalmopathy. In TCRdb, the multiplex PCR reads were re-called with MiXCR into one record per CDR3 protein. The table records about 350,000 distinct CDR3 sequences, 12% to 15% of them present only once. Sequencing input: blood. The receptors stem from an older woman with Graves' ophthalmopathy. CDR3s include the opening cysteine and the closing phenylalanine or tryptophan.

j_call	v_call	cdr3_aa
TRBJ2-7	TRBV24-1	CATSAPLAGSEQYF
TRBJ2-1	TRBV4-2	CASSQRESFDEQFF
TRBJ2-1	TRBV5-4	CASSLDRGPGQFF
TRBJ1-5	TRBV5-8	CASTRQINQPQHF
TRBJ2-5	TRBV7-6	CASSLDRTGGAWETQYF
TRBJ2-5	TRBV20-1	CSAWRDSQETQYF
TRBJ2-2	TRBV20-1	CSARDQGAGMGLFF
TRBJ1-1	TRBV6-1	CASSVTGGATEAFF
TRBJ2-7	TRBV20-1	CSASARPNEQYF
TRBJ2-7	TRBV19	CASSIQGANYEQYF
TRBJ2-7	TRBV28	CASSSPGPRPEQYF
TRBJ2-5	TRBV29-1	CSVRAGGSPLETQYF
TRBJ2-1	TRBV6-2/TRBV6-3	CASSYNSGRAPFF
TRBJ2-7	TRBV24-1	CATSEGGEGGEQYF
TRBJ2-5	TRBV6-1	CASSEVRGGQETQYF
TRBJ2-1	TRBV11-2	CASSPNSASSEQFF
TRBJ2-1	TRBV6-1	CASRRLAGEFNEQFF
TRBJ2-5	TRBV5-1	CASSLSQPQETQYF
TRBJ2-7	TRBV6-1	CASRPGTGGAKNYEQYF
TRBJ1-6	TRBV12-5	CASGLVLGGGDSPLHF
TRBJ2-1	TRBV20-1	CSARTSPNEQFF
TRBJ2-2	TRBV30	CAWRSRRNTGELFF
TRBJ2-5	TRBV9	CASSAGVAGVETQYF
TRBJ2-1	TRBV3-1	CASSQVSLSAGGWVNEQFF
TRBJ2-1	TRBV20-1	CSASAGQGGTYNEQFF
TRBJ2-2	TRBV3-1	CASSQVPVGGSGTGELFF
TRBJ2-3	TRBV28	CASRTDTDTQYF
TRBJ1-5	TRBV30	CAWSGGNDQPQHF
TRBJ2-7	TRBV7-2	CASSLGTSGSEQYF
TRBJ2-1	TRBV2	CASSEDAGGKIEQFF
TRBJ2-2	TRBV12-3/TRBV12-4	CATRQGGGTGELFF
TRBJ2-5	TRBV12-3/TRBV12-4	CASRDRGRETQYF
TRBJ1-2	TRBV19	CASTMKVGERHGYTF
TRBJ2-7	TRBV15	CATSRRTSGDYEQYF
TRBJ2-7	TRBV20-1	CSAKTSGSTDEQYF
TRBJ2-5	TRBV20-1	CSAWTGVETQYF
TRBJ2-1	TRBV6-1	CASSLGLANNEQFF
TRBJ2-7	TRBV20-1	CSETGTHPYEQYF
TRBJ2-3	TRBV7-9	CASSTPGLADTDTQYF
TRBJ1-4	TRBV27	CASSLLGREKLFF
TRBJ2-1	TRBV10-2	CATLNGLAGFSYNEQFF
TRBJ2-3	TRBV28	CASSFMRLAGGTDTQYF
TRBJ2-2	TRBV4-1	CASSQPSGSGGGELFF